Reported below is one T cell receptor (beta chain). This entry belongs to a study of siplizumab effects on memory and regulatory T cells. Sequenced by immunoSEQ multiplex PCR; TCRdb stores in-frame clones only, minus some. The sample lists tens of thousands of clones; about 89% were seen once. Germline lookup yields CDR1 LGHNA and CDR2 YNFKEQ. The V end lost 1 base, the J end lost 3 bases, and 10 bases lay between the germline ends. The CDR3 loop spans 14 amino acids. The receptor was isolated from a human donor in good health. The sample comprised CD8+ T cells sorted from blood. The rearrangement uses TRBV4-2 and TRBJ2-7, with D maybe TRBD1 (6 bases). DNA for the CDR3: TGTGCCAGCAGCCAAGGCAGGGGTGTCTACGAGCAGTACTTC. Amino acid sequence: CASSQGRGVYEQYF.